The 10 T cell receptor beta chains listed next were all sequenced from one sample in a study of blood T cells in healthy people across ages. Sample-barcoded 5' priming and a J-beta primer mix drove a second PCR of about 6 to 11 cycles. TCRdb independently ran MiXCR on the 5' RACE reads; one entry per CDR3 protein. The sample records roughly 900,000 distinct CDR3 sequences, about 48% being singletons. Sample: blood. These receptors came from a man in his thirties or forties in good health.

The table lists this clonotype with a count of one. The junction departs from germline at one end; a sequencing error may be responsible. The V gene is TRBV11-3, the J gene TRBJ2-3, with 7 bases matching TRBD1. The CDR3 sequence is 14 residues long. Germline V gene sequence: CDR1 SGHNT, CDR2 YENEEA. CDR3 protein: CASSLDRFTGTQYF. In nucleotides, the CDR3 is TGTGCCAGCAGCCTGGACAGGTTCACAGGTACGCAGTATTTT.

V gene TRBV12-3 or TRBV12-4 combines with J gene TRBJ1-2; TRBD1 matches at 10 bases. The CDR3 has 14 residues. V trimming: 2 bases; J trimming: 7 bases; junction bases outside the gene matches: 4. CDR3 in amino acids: CASSLQGQGGGYTF. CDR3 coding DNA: TGTGCCAGCAGTTTACAAGGACAGGGGGGTGGCTACACCTTC.

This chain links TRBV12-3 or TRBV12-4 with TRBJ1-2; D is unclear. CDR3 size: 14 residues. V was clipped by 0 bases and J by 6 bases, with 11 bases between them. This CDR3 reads CASSLALASNGYTF. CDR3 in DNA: TGTGCCAGCAGTTTAGCGCTGGCTTCGAATGGCTACACCTTC.

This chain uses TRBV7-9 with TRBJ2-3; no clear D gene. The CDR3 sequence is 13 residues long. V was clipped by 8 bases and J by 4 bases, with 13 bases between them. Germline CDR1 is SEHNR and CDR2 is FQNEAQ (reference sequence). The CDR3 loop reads CASLPVWADTQYF. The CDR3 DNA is TGTGCCAGCTTGCCTGTTTGGGCAGATACGCAGTATTTT.

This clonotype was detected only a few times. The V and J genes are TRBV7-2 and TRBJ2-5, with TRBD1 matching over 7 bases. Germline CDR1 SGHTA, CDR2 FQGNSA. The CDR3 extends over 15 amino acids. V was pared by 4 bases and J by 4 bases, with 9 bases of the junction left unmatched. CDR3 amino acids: CASSSYRGQGETQYF. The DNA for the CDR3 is TGTGCCAGCAGCTCCTACAGGGGACAAGGAGAGACCCAGTACTTC.

As DNA, the CDR3 is TGTGCCAGCAGGGCAGGGGAAGGTAATTCACCCCTCCACTTT. Protein product: CASRAGEGNSPLHF. The chain links TRBV2 to TRBJ1-6; tentative D call: TRBD1 (6 bases). Deletions cut 6 bases from V and 6 bases from J, with 12 bases between. This CDR3 is built from 14 residues. In germline, CDR1 is SNHLY, CDR2 FYNNEI. Based on the CDR3 plus reference TRBV2 and TRBJ1-6, the full variable domain is EPEVTQTPSHQVTQMGQEVILRCVPISNHLYFYWYRQILGQKVEFLVSFYNNEISEKSEIFDDQFSVERPDGSNFTLKIRSTKLEDSAMYFCASRAGEGNSPLHFGNGTRLTVT.

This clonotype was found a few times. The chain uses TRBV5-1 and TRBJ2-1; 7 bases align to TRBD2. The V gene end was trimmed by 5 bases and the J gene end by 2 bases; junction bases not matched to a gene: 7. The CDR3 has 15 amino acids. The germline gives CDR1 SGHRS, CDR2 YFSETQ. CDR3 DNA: TGCGCCAGCAGGTGGGAGGGGTCTACCTACAATGAGCAGTTCTTC. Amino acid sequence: CASRWEGSTYNEQFF.

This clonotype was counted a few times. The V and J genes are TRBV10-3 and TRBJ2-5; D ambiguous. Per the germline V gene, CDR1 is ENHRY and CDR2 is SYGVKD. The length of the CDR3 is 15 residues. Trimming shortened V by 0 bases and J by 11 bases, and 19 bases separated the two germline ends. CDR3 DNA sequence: TGTGCCATCAGTGAGTCGGTAGGCCCAGTGGATGAGCAGTACTTC. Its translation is CAISESVGPVDEQYF.

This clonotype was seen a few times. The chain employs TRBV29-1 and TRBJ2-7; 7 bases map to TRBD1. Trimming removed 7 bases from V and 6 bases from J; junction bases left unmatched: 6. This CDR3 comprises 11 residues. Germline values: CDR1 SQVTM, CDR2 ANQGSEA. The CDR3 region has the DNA TGCAGCGCGGGTGCAGGGGGCGAGCAGTACTTC. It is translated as CSAGAGGEQYF.

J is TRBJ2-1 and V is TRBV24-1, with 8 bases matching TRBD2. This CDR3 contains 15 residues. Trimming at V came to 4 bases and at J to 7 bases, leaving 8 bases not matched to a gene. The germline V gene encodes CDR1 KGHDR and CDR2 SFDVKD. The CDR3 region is CATSDKRGNGNEQFF. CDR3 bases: TGTGCCACCAGTGACAAGCGGGGGAATGGGAATGAGCAGTTCTTC.